The following is a T cell receptor beta chain sequence with its context. The antigen is unknown. The PCR ran on 60 Vbeta and 13 Jbeta primers. Assay used: immunoSEQ multiplex PCR; TCRdb lists only in-frame clones, some missing. The data show some 150,000 clones, 82% seen once. Germline CDR1 reads MNHEY; CDR2 reads SMNVEV (reference sequence). There are 13 residues in the CDR3. Trimming removed 5 bases from V and 1 base from J, with 8 bases in between. This sample is part of a study of cytomegalovirus exposure and HLA in healthy donors. Despite likely unrecorded immune exposures, the donors were nominally healthy at the time of sampling. General study points: For most subjects, TCR beta sequences were reported to predict HLA-A and HLA-B alleles with accuracy. Later genetic work tied a missense DCLRE1C variant to beta-chain V and J trimming. Among immune exposure information, only CMV serostatus was available.

The sample consisted of PBMCs. The TCR was taken from a woman between 45 and 60 years old in good health and CMV-seropositive. The chain joins TRBV27 to TRBJ1-1; no reliable D call. The CDR3 region is CASSTYRNTEAFF. The CDR3 region has the DNA TGTGCCAGCAGTACGTACAGGAACACTGAAGCTTTCTTT.